One and the same sample provided the 21 T cell receptor beta chains below, sequenced in a study of blood T cell repertoires in COVID-19. Produced via immunoSEQ multiplex PCR; TCRdb's table is partial and in-frame only. Of about 71,000 clones listed, more than 80% are singletons. The sequenced material came from peripheral blood. The receptors originated from a middle-aged man with acute or convalescent COVID-19.

This sequence joins TRBV6-5 and TRBJ1-4, with a possible D match to TRBD1 (5 bases). Germline V gives CDR1 MNHEY, CDR2 SVGAGI. The CDR3 runs to 14 residues. Trimming removed 6 bases from V and 7 bases from J, with 15 bases in between. CDR3: CASRGLSEGEKLFF. CDR3 nucleotide sequence: TGTGCCAGCAGGGGACTGTCGGAAGGTGAAAAACTGTTTTTT.

The gene calls are TRBV4-3 and TRBJ2-3, with D uncertain. The germline V and J ends were trimmed by 3 bases and 2 bases, with 12 bases remaining between them. Germline V gene sequence: CDR1 LGHNA, CDR2 YSLEER. The length of the CDR3 is 15 residues. CDR3 nucleotide sequence: TGCGCCAGCAGCCAGGAGCACTTCGACACAGATACGCAGTATTTT. Its protein is CASSQEHFDTDTQYF.

This clone was seen once. This chain uses TRBV11-3 with TRBJ2-5, with D possibly TRBD1 on 5 matching bases. The V gene lost 2 bases and the J gene lost 3 bases, with 16 bases spanning the gap. The CDR3 length is 16 residues. Per the germline V gene, CDR1 is SGHNT and CDR2 is YENEEA. The CDR3 loop reads CASSLMSRAPKETQYF. The CDR3 coding sequence is TGTGCCAGCAGCTTAATGTCCAGGGCCCCCAAAGAGACCCAGTACTTC.

The chain recombines TRBV30 with TRBJ2-1; possibly TRBD1 for D (5 bases). This CDR3 contains 14 residues. Germline loops: CDR1 GTSNPN, CDR2 SVGIG (reference sequence). The CDR3 loop is CAASRGGSSYEQFF. The CDR3 DNA reads as TGTGCAGCTTCAAGGGGCGGCTCCTCCTATGAGCAGTTCTTC. The entire variable domain, with the rest obtained from reference TRBV30 and TRBJ2-1, is as follows: SQTIHQWPATLVQPVGSPLSLECTVEGTSNPNLYWYRQAAGRGLQLLFYSVGIGQISSEVPQNLSASRPQDRQFILSSKKLLLSDSGFYLCAASRGGSSYEQFFGPGTRLTVL.

This clone was seen a few times. The chain employs TRBV5-5 and TRBJ2-5; 9 nucleotides line up with TRBD2. Germline V gene lookup returns CDR1 SGHKS and CDR2 YYEKEE (reference sequence). CDR3 length equals 16 residues. The trim removed 4 bases at V and 5 bases at J, leaving 12 bases unmatched. The CDR3, as DNA: TGTGCCAGCAGCAGCTACCGGGGGACTAGCCGCGAGACCCAGTACTTC. Its protein product is CASSSYRGTSRETQYF.

J is TRBJ1-1 and V is TRBV19; a weak D match, TRBD1 (5 bases). The germline V gene has CDR1 LNHDA and CDR2 SQIVND (reference sequence). The CDR3 has 13 amino acids. The germline V and J ends were trimmed by 4 bases and 13 bases, with 19 bases remaining between them. DNA for the CDR3: TGTGCCAGTAGTACGGCGGCAGGTGGACACGGTTTCTTT. Amino acids: CASSTAAGGHGFF.

The count of this clone is one. The chain has TRBV7-2 and TRBJ1-4; D ambiguous. Germline V CDR1 and CDR2: SGHTA, FQGNSA. CDR3 length: 17 amino acids. Trimming shortened V by 1 base and J by 0 bases, and 12 bases separated the two germline ends. The CDR3: CASSLVLSRTTNEKLFF. The CDR3 DNA follows: TGTGCCAGCAGCTTAGTACTCTCACGAACAACTAATGAAAAACTGTTTTTT. Together with reference TRBV7-2 and TRBJ1-4, the CDR3 gives the full variable domain: GAGVSQSPSNKVTEKGKDVELRCDPISGHTALYWYRQSLGQGLEFLIYFQGNSAPDKSGLPSDRFSAERTGGSVSTLTIQRTQQEDSAVYLCASSLVLSRTTNEKLFFGSGTQLSVL.

The DNA for the CDR3 is TGTGCCAGCAGTTACGAGGGAGTCTCCTACGAGCAGTACGTC. Protein: CASSYEGVSYEQYV. V is TRBV6-2 or TRBV6-3 and J is TRBJ2-7; maybe TRBD2 (5 bases). Per the germline V gene, CDR1 is MNHEY and CDR2 is SVGEGT. V lost 2 bases to trimming and J lost 0 bases, with 8 bases between them. This CDR3 spans 14 amino acids.

V usage is TRBV6-5 and J usage is TRBJ1-5, with 8 bases fitting TRBD1. Germline V gives CDR1 MNHEY, CDR2 SVGAGI. V was pared by 2 bases and J by 7 bases, with 7 bases of the junction left unmatched. This CDR3 is 15 amino acids long. The CDR3 DNA reads TGTGCCAGCAGTTACGACGACAGGGGTTCCCAGCCCCAGCATTTT. Protein: CASSYDDRGSQPQHF.

The J gene is TRBJ1-2, the V gene TRBV28, with D unresolved. Germline loops: CDR1 MDHEN, CDR2 SYDVKM. The CDR3 sequence is 11 residues long. Trimming took off 7 bases at V and 8 bases at J, with 11 bases between the two ends. DNA of the CDR3: TGTGCCAGCATATCACTACTCGGCTACACCTTC. Translated: CASISLLGYTF.

The chain carries TRBV7-6 and TRBJ2-1; TRBD2 matches at 8 bases. The germline V gene has CDR1 SGHVS and CDR2 FNYEAQ. Unmatched junction bases numbered 14, after V lost 3 bases and J lost 7 bases. The CDR3 sequence is 17 residues long. The CDR3 here is CASSLSGTSGFDNEQFF. CDR3 nucleotides: TGTGCCAGCAGCTTGTCCGGGACTAGTGGCTTTGATAATGAGCAGTTCTTC.

This clone was observed a single time. The V and J genes are TRBV5-1 and TRBJ1-1; the match to TRBD1 covers 10 bases. CDR1 SGHRS and CDR2 YFSETQ come from the germline V gene. V gave up 5 bases and J gave up 3 bases; unmatched junction bases: 7. The CDR3 covers 15 residues. The CDR3 DNA reads TGCGCCAGCAGATTTGCCGGGACAGGGGACACTGAAGCTTTCTTT. Encoded protein: CASRFAGTGDTEAFF. Full variable domain (outside the CDR3, taken from reference TRBV5-1 and TRBJ1-1): KAGVTQTPRYLIKTRGQQVTLSCSPISGHRSVSWYQQTPGQGLQFLFEYFSETQRNKGNFPGRFSGRQFSNSRSEMNVSTLELGDSALYLCASRFAGTGDTEAFFGQGTRLTVV.

The chain has TRBV30 and TRBJ1-3; the match to TRBD1 covers 7 bases. V lost 3 bases, J lost 6 bases, and 5 bases stayed unmatched. This CDR3 region has 13 residues. The germline gives CDR1 GTSNPN, CDR2 SVGIG (reference sequence). As DNA, the CDR3 is TGTGCCTGGAGCCGGACAGGTCCAAACACCATATATTTT. It codes for CAWSRTGPNTIYF.

The chain joins TRBV6-5 to TRBJ1-2, with 10 bases aligning to TRBD1. V lost 6 bases, J lost 4 bases, and 2 bases stayed unmatched. Germline values: CDR1 MNHEY, CDR2 SVGAGI. There are 13 residues in the CDR3. CDR3 protein: CASRGDRGYGYTF. The CDR3 nucleotides are TGTGCCAGCAGGGGGGACAGGGGCTATGGCTACACCTTC.

The chain employs TRBV11-2 and TRBJ2-3; 10 nucleotides align to TRBD2. This CDR3 is 15 amino acids long. CDR1 is SGHAT and CDR2 is FQNNGV in the germline V gene. V lost 4 bases to trimming and J lost 1 base; unmatched junction nucleotides: 2. The CDR3 sequence is CASSYGTSGTDTQYF. DNA of the CDR3: TGTGCCAGCAGCTACGGGACTAGCGGCACAGATACGCAGTATTTT.

This chain joins TRBV30 and TRBJ2-2, with TRBD2 as a possible D gene (5 bases). CDR1 is GTSNPN and CDR2 is SVGIG in the germline V gene (reference sequence). CDR3 length: 16 residues. Trimming removed 0 bases at V and 2 bases at J, with 13 bases between. The CDR3 DNA is TGTGCCTGGAGTGTTTCCTCCGGGGTCAACACCGGGGAGCTGTTTTTT. It translates to CAWSVSSGVNTGELFF.

The CDR3 nucleotides read TGTGCCAGCAGCCAACCGACAGGGGCGAACACCGGGGAGCTGTTTTTT. Residues: CASSQPTGANTGELFF. The rearrangement joins TRBV5-4 to TRBJ2-2; 8 bases line up with TRBD1. This CDR3 has 16 amino acids. V shed 4 bases, J shed 0 bases, and the junction held 5 bases outside the gene matches. Germline CDR1 is SGHNT and CDR2 is YYREEE (reference sequence).

The chain recombines TRBV3-1 (or the pseudogene TRBV3-2) with TRBJ2-5, with TRBD2 matching over 14 bases. Germline values: CDR1 LGHDT, CDR2 YNNKEL (reference sequence). With V trimmed by 0 bases and J by 4 bases, 7 bases remained unmatched. The CDR3 is 18 amino acids. The CDR3 DNA follows: TGTGCCAGCAGCCAAGAGAACATGGGACTAGCGGGAGCAGAGACCCAGTACTTC. It translates to CASSQENMGLAGAETQYF.

The chain combines TRBV20-1 with TRBJ1-1; maybe TRBD1 (5 bases). Trimming took off 3 bases at V and 6 bases at J, with 14 bases between the two ends. The germline gives CDR1 DFQATT, CDR2 SNEGSKA (reference sequence). The CDR3 is made up of 13 amino acids. The CDR3 nucleotides are TGCAGTGCTAGTCCAGGACACACTCCTGAAGCTTTCTTT. The encoded protein is CSASPGHTPEAFF.

This clone was counted a single time. The gene calls are TRBV6-2 or TRBV6-3 and TRBJ1-2; 10 nucleotides agree with TRBD1. This CDR3 comprises 16 residues. V was clipped by 5 bases and J by 3 bases; unmatched bases: 9. Germline V lookup: CDR1 MNHEY, CDR2 SVGEGT. CDR3 nucleotide sequence: TGTGCCAGCAGTAAAGACAGGGGGCATCCCCACTATGGCTACACCTTC. Its translation is CASSKDRGHPHYGYTF.

The DNA of the CDR3 is TGTGCCAGTAGTATAGCCCCACAGGGCGAAAAACTGTTTTTT. It translates to CASSIAPQGEKLFF. V is TRBV19 and J is TRBJ1-4, with TRBD1 as a possible D gene (6 bases). Germline loops: CDR1 LNHDA, CDR2 SQIVND (reference sequence). This CDR3 is built from 14 residues. V lost 1 base and J lost 8, with 11 bases in between.